The sample holds a few counts of the clone carrying this T cell receptor beta chain. The antigen is not known. From germline, CDR1 is SGHTA and CDR2 FQGNSA. The CDR3 spans 12 residues. V lost 1 base, J lost 12 bases, and 13 bases lay in between. Then a second PCR, running about 6 to 12 cycles, was carried out with a sample-barcoded 5' primer and a J-beta primer mix. Each cDNA molecule was tagged by a template-switch adaptor with 12 random nucleotides. MiXCR was run by TCRdb on the 5' RACE reads, yielding one entry per CDR3 protein. The table has 1,300,000 or so distinct CDR3 sequences, approximately 59% seen once. The sample originates from a study of blood T cells in healthy people across ages. Overall study findings and caveats: Comparison with aged donors showed that long-lived donors had more naive CD4+ cells and higher diversity.

This chain links TRBV7-2 with TRBJ2-7, with D unclear. Sequencing input: blood. This TCR came from a young man in good health. The CDR3 nucleotides read TGTGCCAGCAGCTTAGTCGCAGGCCCCTGGTACTTC. Translating gives CASSLVAGPWYF.